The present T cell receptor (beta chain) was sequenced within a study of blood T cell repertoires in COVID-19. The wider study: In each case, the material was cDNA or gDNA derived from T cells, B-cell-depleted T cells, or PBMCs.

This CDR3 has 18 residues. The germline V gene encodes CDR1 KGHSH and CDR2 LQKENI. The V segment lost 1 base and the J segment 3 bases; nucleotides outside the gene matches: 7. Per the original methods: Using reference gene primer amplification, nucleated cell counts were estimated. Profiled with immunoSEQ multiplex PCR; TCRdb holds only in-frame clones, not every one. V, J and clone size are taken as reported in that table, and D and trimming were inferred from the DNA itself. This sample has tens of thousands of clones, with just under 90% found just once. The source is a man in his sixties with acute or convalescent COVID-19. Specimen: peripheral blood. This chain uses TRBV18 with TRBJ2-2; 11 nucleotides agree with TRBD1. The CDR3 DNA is TGTGCCAGCTCACCACGAGGACAGGGGGCTTGGGACACCGGGGAGCTGTTTTTT. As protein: CASSPRGQGAWDTGELFF.